This T cell receptor beta chain was recorded in a study of identifying expanded T cells in peripheral blood. No infections or other immune events were documented during collection. TCRdb keeps only in-frame clones here, not all; method: immunoSEQ multiplex PCR. The sample consists of about 110,000 clones, 85% to 90% of them appearing once. The CDR3 covers 13 residues. V dropped 0 bases and J dropped 6 bases, with 9 bases sitting between them. The germline V gene has CDR1 GTSNPN and CDR2 SVGIG (reference sequence). Study findings and constraints: Technical replicates showed roughly 1.2 changed clones; approximately 2 weeks roughly 15; four weeks 19. Across healthy donors, higher total template counts meant significantly greater approximately two-week count variance.

This clone was counted between two and nine times. Its antigen is currently unknown. The source is a person aged 18 to 70 in good health. The chain recombines TRBV30 with TRBJ1-5, with D hard to call. Sequences were obtained from blood. CDR3 in DNA: TGTGCCTGGAGTGTCCTCGAAGGTCAGCCCCAGCATTTT. Translated: CAWSVLEGQPQHF.